This record concerns one T cell receptor beta chain sequence. Germline loops: CDR1 SGDLS, CDR2 YYNGEE. Between the trimmed V and J ends, which lost 4 bases and 3 bases, there was a span of 4 bases. This CDR3 comprises 12 residues. The data originate from a study of shared clonotypes between healthy human individuals. Deep-level settings were used for running the assay. Produced via immunoSEQ multiplex PCR; TCRdb's table is partial and in-frame only. This sample has over 300,000 clones, with about nine tenths found just once. The sequenced sample consisted of memory CD8+ T cells sorted from blood. Stated subset: CD45RO+ cells pooled with CCR7-negative TemRA cells. V and J are TRBV9 and TRBJ2-2; D not certain. The sequence was obtained from a man in his late teens or twenties in good health. CDR3 residues: CASSLHTGELFF. The CDR3 nucleotides read TGTGCCAGCAGCTTACACACCGGGGAGCTGTTTTTT.